Listed here are 22 T cell receptor beta chains from one sample, sequenced in a study of blood T cell repertoires in COVID-19. Sequenced by immunoSEQ multiplex PCR; TCRdb stores in-frame clones only, minus some. Of about 140,000 clones detected, around 81% appear once; the ten largest clones hold approximately 8%. Sequenced: peripheral blood. These receptors originate from a human donor in a cohort sampled during active COVID-19.

The rearrangement joins TRBV19 to TRBJ1-2; 7 nucleotides agree with TRBD1. The CDR3 extends over 18 amino acids. Germline-derived CDR1 and CDR2 are LNHDA and SQIVND (reference sequence). V dropped 5 bases and J dropped 3; count of bases not matched to a gene: 18. The CDR3 bases are TGTGCCAGTAGTCCTCTTAACCCCTACAGGGGCATCGACTATGGCTACACCTTC. It yields the protein CASSPLNPYRGIDYGYTF.

The chain joins TRBV19 to TRBJ1-2; 7 bases fit TRBD1. The germline gives CDR1 LNHDA, CDR2 SQIVND (reference sequence). This CDR3 is built from 14 residues. The V gene end was trimmed by 8 bases and the J gene end by 3 bases; junction bases not matched to a gene: 9. The CDR3: CASLGTAPHYGYTF. The CDR3 DNA is TGTGCCAGTTTGGGGACAGCCCCTCACTATGGCTACACCTTC.

The chain couples TRBV6-5 to TRBJ2-7; the D gene is possibly TRBD1 (5 bases). The CDR3 contains 14 residues. Trimming took 2 bases from V and 3 from J, leaving 11 bases between them. The germline V gene has CDR1 MNHEY and CDR2 SVGAGI. CDR3: CASSYAQDYYEQYF. DNA for the CDR3: TGTGCCAGCAGTTACGCACAGGATTACTACGAGCAGTACTTC.

This clone came up once. The V and J genes are TRBV6-2 or TRBV6-3 and TRBJ2-7; TRBD2 matches 12 bases. From germline, CDR1 is MNHEY and CDR2 SVGEGT. The CDR3 length is 15 residues. V was clipped by 2 bases and J by 2 bases; unmatched bases: 1. The CDR3 reads CASSYRLAGAYEQYF. As DNA, the CDR3 is TGTGCCAGCAGTTACCGACTAGCGGGAGCCTACGAGCAGTACTTC.

The chain carries TRBV11-2 and TRBJ2-7; 8 bases agree with TRBD2. The CDR3 is 14 residues long. V lost 5 bases, J lost 6 bases, and 9 bases stayed unmatched. CDR1 and CDR2 from the germline V gene are SGHAT and FQNNGV. CDR3 nucleotide sequence: TGTGCCAGCAGCCACGGACTAGCTTCCGTCGAGCAGTACTTC. As protein: CASSHGLASVEQYF. The full variable domain, rest sourced from reference TRBV11-2 and TRBJ2-7, is EAGVAQSPRYKIIEKRQSVAFWCNPISGHATLYWYQQILGQGPKLLIQFQNNGVVDDSQLPKDRFSAERLKGVDSTLKIQPAKLEDSAVYLCASSHGLASVEQYFGPGTRLTVT.

V and J are TRBV6-2 or TRBV6-3 and TRBJ2-7; TRBD2 matches at 8 bases. J gave up 5 bases and V 6 bases, and 3 bases lay outside the gene matches. The V gene's germline CDR1 is MNHEY and CDR2 SVGEGT. The CDR3 runs to 12 residues. For the CDR3, the DNA is TGTGCCAGCAGCCCACTAGCGGACGAGCAGTACTTC. Protein product: CASSPLADEQYF.

The rearrangement joins TRBV4-3 to TRBJ2-5, with TRBD2 matching 14 bases. The CDR3 contains 17 residues. Germline CDR1 LGHNA, CDR2 YSLEER. After removal of 2 bases from V and 3 bases from J, the junction contained 5 bases not matched to a gene. CDR3 DNA sequence: TGCGCCAGCAGCCAATGGACTAGCGGGAGGTCCGAAGAGACCCAGTACTTC. This gives the protein CASSQWTSGRSEETQYF.

J is TRBJ1-2 and V is TRBV6-2 or TRBV6-3, with 8 positions matching TRBD1. The CDR3 runs 12 residues. With V trimmed by 6 bases and J by 4 bases, 1 base remained unmatched. CDR1 and CDR2 from the germline V gene are MNHEY and SVGEGT. The CDR3 DNA reads TGTGCCAGCAGCGGACAGGGCTATGGCTACACCTTC. Protein product: CASSGQGYGYTF.

The chain uses TRBV28 and TRBJ2-7; 10 bases are a match to TRBD2. CDR1 MDHEN and CDR2 SYDVKM come from the germline V gene. Trimming took 6 bases from V and 4 from J; bases not matched to a gene: 6. The CDR3 is 14 amino acids. This CDR3 is CASRSGRAGYEQYF. CDR3 nucleotides: TGTGCCAGCAGAAGCGGGAGGGCCGGGTACGAGCAGTACTTC.

This clone was seen a handful of times. This chain uses TRBV5-1 with TRBJ2-2, with 8 bases matching TRBD1. With V trimmed by 4 bases and J by 6 bases, 11 bases remained unmatched. The CDR3 length is 16 residues. CDR1 and CDR2 from the germline V gene are SGHRS and YFSETQ. The CDR3 DNA reads TGCGCCAGCAGCGACTCGGACAGGGTAGTCGCCGGGGAGCTGTTTTTT. Residues: CASSDSDRVVAGELFF.

The J gene is TRBJ2-3, the V gene TRBV19; 11 nucleotides match TRBD2. Germline V gene lookup returns CDR1 LNHDA and CDR2 SQIVND (reference sequence). The junction had 2 bases not matched to a gene; V was cut back by 6 bases and J by 0 bases. The CDR3 is made up of 15 amino acids. CDR3 coding DNA: TGTGCCAGTAGGGGACTAGCGGTCAGCACAGATACGCAGTATTTT. This translates into CASRGLAVSTDTQYF.

The chain recombines TRBV18 with TRBJ2-7, with 11 bases identical to TRBD2. The CDR3 extends over 15 amino acids. Trimming cost V 4 bases and J 3 bases; bases outside gene matches: 5. The germline CDR1 and CDR2 sequences are KGHSH and LQKENI. Here the CDR3 reads CASSQLAGVSYEQYF. CDR3 DNA sequence: TGTGCCAGCTCACAACTAGCGGGAGTAAGCTACGAGCAGTACTTC.

The table lists this clone with a few counts. The rearrangement joins TRBV28 to TRBJ1-4; D is ambiguous. The V gene's germline CDR1 is MDHEN and CDR2 SYDVKM. Trimming took 2 bases from V and 7 from J, leaving 11 bases between them. This CDR3 contains 14 residues. Written as DNA, the CDR3 is TGTGCCAGCAGTTTACCCGGAGCTTTTGAAAAACTGTTTTTT. Translation gives CASSLPGAFEKLFF.

The chain joins TRBV28 to TRBJ2-1; TRBD1 aligns across 10 bases. The junction had 8 bases not matched to a gene; V was cut back by 7 bases and J by 8 bases. The germline CDR1 and CDR2 sequences are MDHEN and SYDVKM. This CDR3 region has 14 residues. The DNA for the CDR3 is TGTGCCAGCACCGTCGGGGGACAGGGGCATGAGCAGTTCTTC. Amino acid sequence: CASTVGGQGHEQFF.

This chain uses TRBV6-6 with TRBJ2-7, with 8 bases lining up with TRBD2. Germline V gene sequence: CDR1 MNHNY, CDR2 SVGAGI (reference sequence). The V and J ends lost 2 bases and 4 bases, in that order; junction bases with no gene match: 10. This CDR3 is 16 amino acids long. This CDR3 reads CASSYGAGGRPYEQYF. CDR3 nucleotide sequence: TGTGCCAGCAGTTACGGGGCGGGAGGACGCCCGTACGAGCAGTACTTC.

The CDR3 loop is CASSSSELLFF. The DNA for the CDR3 is TGTGCCAGCAGTTCCAGCGAGTTACTGTTTTTT. This rearrangement joins TRBV12-3 or TRBV12-4 to TRBJ1-4, with D unclear. The CDR3 sequence is 11 residues long. V lost 4 bases, J lost 13 bases, and 10 bases lay in between.

The rearrangement links TRBV7-2 to TRBJ2-5, with TRBD2 matching 11 bases. V lost 2 bases and J lost 7; bases outside the gene matches: 6. Looked up from germline, CDR1 is SGHTA and CDR2 is FQGNSA. The CDR3 contains 15 residues. The CDR3 spells CASSLTSGSGLTQYF. CDR3 nucleotides: TGTGCCAGCAGCTTAACTAGCGGGAGCGGGTTGACCCAGTACTTC.

This chain joins TRBV3-1 (or the pseudogene TRBV3-2) and TRBJ2-7; D call uncertain. The V gene lost 1 base and the J gene lost 1 base, with 5 bases spanning the gap. Germline V gene data show CDR1 as LGHDT and CDR2 as YNNKEL (reference sequence). The CDR3 totals 13 residues. The CDR3 spells CASSQARSYEQYF. The CDR3 DNA sequence: TGTGCCAGCAGCCAAGCCCGTTCCTACGAGCAGTACTTC.

The rearrangement joins TRBV19 to TRBJ2-6, with unresolved D. V lost 2 bases, J lost 4 bases, and 9 bases lay in between. Germline CDR1 and CDR2: LNHDA and SQIVND (reference sequence). This CDR3 comprises 15 residues. The CDR3 spells CASSISRNGANVLTF. CDR3 nucleotide sequence: TGTGCCAGTAGTATAAGCAGGAACGGGGCCAACGTCCTGACTTTC.

The chain carries TRBV6-6 and TRBJ1-2, with D tentatively TRBD1 (6 bases). Germline V gene sequence: CDR1 MNHNY, CDR2 SVGAGI (reference sequence). The CDR3 has 15 amino acids. Trimming left V 4 bases short and J 2 bases short, with 14 bases between. CDR3 sequence (DNA): TGTGCCAGCAGTTTGGGAGGGGGTGGCAACTATGGCTACACCTTC. The encoded protein is CASSLGGGGNYGYTF.

The chain joins TRBV4-2 to TRBJ2-3; TRBD1 matches at 8 bases. CDR3 length: 15 amino acids. Trimming took 2 bases from V and 7 from J; bases not matched to a gene: 8. Per germline, CDR1 LGHNA and CDR2 YNFKEQ. The CDR3 DNA is TGTGCCAGCAGCCAATACAGGGGGATTTTTTATACGCAGTATTTT. Translated: CASSQYRGIFYTQYF.

This clone appeared a few times. The rearrangement links TRBV28 to TRBJ2-6; no clear D. V dropped 4 bases and J dropped 0 bases, with 4 bases sitting between them. CDR3 length: 14 residues. The V gene's germline CDR1 is MDHEN and CDR2 SYDVKM. The CDR3 bases are TGTGCCAGCAGTTCGAGCTCTGGGGCCAACGTCCTGACTTTC. This gives the protein CASSSSSGANVLTF.